Listed below are T cell receptor beta chains from one sample, sequenced in a study of shared clonotypes between healthy human individuals. Using immunoSEQ multiplex PCR, the repertoire was profiled, and TCRdb retains in-frame clones only, with some absent. The table records about 1.5 million clones, approximately 98% of them present only once. The sequencing sample was made of naive CD4+ T cells sorted from blood. Every receptor here comes from a young man in good health. Each CDR3 is given with its conserved first and last residue. Fields, in order: V gene, clone size, D gene, CDR3 length, J gene, CDR3 protein, CDR3 DNA. The D gene is left open where the match is weak. Some rows have no size entry. The others give once, few or many, or a class for an expanded clone.

V gene: TRBV28; clone size: .; D gene: .; CDR3 length: 13; J gene: TRBJ1-2; CDR3 protein: CAIRAGTNYGYTF; CDR3 DNA: TGTGCCATCAGAGCAGGAACTAACTATGGCTACACCTTC
V gene: TRBV6-6; clone size: .; D gene: .; CDR3 length: 14; J gene: TRBJ1-4; CDR3 protein: CASSYGGASEKLFF; CDR3 DNA: TGTGCCAGCAGTTACGGGGGGGCGTCTGAAAAACTGTTTTTT
V gene: TRBV29-1; clone size: .; D gene: TRBD1; CDR3 length: 13; J gene: TRBJ2-5; CDR3 protein: CSATTGGQETQYF; CDR3 DNA: TGCAGCGCTACTACAGGGGGCCAGGAGACCCAGTACTTC
V gene: TRBV5-6; clone size: once; D gene: .; CDR3 length: 14; J gene: TRBJ2-3; CDR3 protein: CASSSYRRADTQYF; CDR3 DNA: TGTGCCAGCAGCTCCTACCGCAGGGCGGATACGCAGTATTTT
V gene: TRBV28; clone size: .; D gene: TRBD2; CDR3 length: 12; J gene: TRBJ2-7; CDR3 protein: CASSSGGSEQYF; CDR3 DNA: TGTGCCAGCAGTTCGGGGGGGTCCGAGCAGTACTTC
V gene: TRBV7-2; clone size: .; D gene: .; CDR3 length: 16; J gene: TRBJ2-7; CDR3 protein: CASSFEASGRNYEQYF; CDR3 DNA: TGTGCCAGCAGCTTCGAGGCGTCGGGCCGAAATTACGAGCAGTACTTC
V gene: TRBV5-6; clone size: .; D gene: TRBD1; CDR3 length: 14; J gene: TRBJ1-2; CDR3 protein: CASGKTGRNYGYTF; CDR3 DNA: TGTGCCAGCGGGAAGACAGGGCGGAACTATGGCTACACCTTC
V gene: TRBV27; clone size: .; D gene: TRBD1; CDR3 length: 15; J gene: TRBJ1-2; CDR3 protein: CASSWTGQANYGYTF; CDR3 DNA: TGTGCCAGCAGTTGGACCGGACAGGCAAACTATGGCTACACCTTC
V gene: TRBV4-1; clone size: .; D gene: .; CDR3 length: 15; J gene: TRBJ2-7; CDR3 protein: CASSQDLGFPGEQYF; CDR3 DNA: TGCGCCAGCAGCCAAGATCTGGGCTTTCCTGGGGAGCAGTACTTC
V gene: TRBV30; clone size: .; D gene: .; CDR3 length: 13; J gene: TRBJ2-7; CDR3 protein: CAWSVGITYEQYF; CDR3 DNA: TGTGCCTGGAGTGTAGGGATAACCTACGAGCAGTACTTC
V gene: TRBV30; clone size: .; D gene: .; CDR3 length: 12; J gene: TRBJ1-4; CDR3 protein: CAWMWADEKLFF; CDR3 DNA: TGTGCCTGGATGTGGGCGGATGAAAAACTGTTTTTT
V gene: TRBV5-1; clone size: once; D gene: .; CDR3 length: 13; J gene: TRBJ2-5; CDR3 protein: CASSLGTAETQYF; CDR3 DNA: TGCGCCAGCAGCTTGGGGACGGCCGAGACCCAGTACTTC
V gene: TRBV9; clone size: .; D gene: .; CDR3 length: 11; J gene: TRBJ2-3; CDR3 protein: CASSATDTQYF; CDR3 DNA: TGTGCCAGCAGCGCAACAGATACGCAGTATTTT
V gene: TRBV6-5; clone size: .; D gene: TRBD2; CDR3 length: 15; J gene: TRBJ2-1; CDR3 protein: CASSSRLAGHNEQFF; CDR3 DNA: TGTGCCAGCAGTTCCAGACTAGCGGGACACAATGAGCAGTTCTTC
V gene: TRBV10-3; clone size: .; D gene: .; CDR3 length: 12; J gene: TRBJ1-1; CDR3 protein: CAIREGLAEAFF; CDR3 DNA: TGTGCCATCAGGGAGGGATTAGCTGAAGCTTTCTTT
V gene: TRBV5-4; clone size: once; D gene: .; CDR3 length: 15; J gene: TRBJ2-2; CDR3 protein: CASSLARRNTGELFF; CDR3 DNA: TGTGCCAGCAGCTTGGCGCGGCGGAACACCGGGGAGCTGTTTTTT
V gene: TRBV2; clone size: once; D gene: .; CDR3 length: 15; J gene: TRBJ2-3; CDR3 protein: CASNARGGSTDTQYF; CDR3 DNA: TGTGCCAGCAACGCGCGGGGCGGGAGCACAGATACGCAGTATTTT
V gene: TRBV29-1; clone size: .; D gene: TRBD1; CDR3 length: 14; J gene: TRBJ2-3; CDR3 protein: CSVEGQTRTDTQYF; CDR3 DNA: TGCAGCGTTGAGGGACAGACCCGCACAGATACGCAGTATTTT
V gene: TRBV15; clone size: .; D gene: .; CDR3 length: 13; J gene: TRBJ1-5; CDR3 protein: CATSSGIRQPQHF; CDR3 DNA: TGTGCCACCAGCAGCGGAATTCGGCAGCCCCAGCATTTT
V gene: TRBV10-3; clone size: .; D gene: .; CDR3 length: 15; J gene: TRBJ2-3; CDR3 protein: CAIMTRASGTDTQYF; CDR3 DNA: TGTGCCATCATGACCCGGGCTAGCGGCACAGATACGCAGTATTTT
V gene: TRBV19; clone size: once; D gene: TRBD2; CDR3 length: 15; J gene: TRBJ2-1; CDR3 protein: CASSPLSGTYNEQFF; CDR3 DNA: TGTGCCAGTAGTCCACTTAGCGGGACTTACAATGAGCAGTTCTTC
V gene: TRBV7-2; clone size: .; D gene: TRBD2; CDR3 length: 14; J gene: TRBJ2-1; CDR3 protein: CASRWSGSSNEQFF; CDR3 DNA: TGTGCCAGCAGGTGGAGCGGGAGTTCCAATGAGCAGTTCTTC
V gene: TRBV6-6; clone size: .; D gene: TRBD1; CDR3 length: 15; J gene: TRBJ2-1; CDR3 protein: CASSYLDRADNEQFF; CDR3 DNA: TGTGCCAGCAGTTACTTAGACAGGGCGGACAATGAGCAGTTCTTC
V gene: TRBV20-1; clone size: .; D gene: TRBD1; CDR3 length: 11; J gene: TRBJ1-2; CDR3 protein: CSARTGYGYTF; CDR3 DNA: TGCAGTGCAAGGACAGGGTATGGCTACACCTTC
V gene: TRBV7-6; clone size: .; D gene: .; CDR3 length: 13; J gene: TRBJ2-7; CDR3 protein: CASRVSNLYEQYF; CDR3 DNA: TGTGCCAGCAGAGTCTCGAATCTCTACGAGCAGTACTTC
V gene: TRBV4-3; clone size: .; D gene: .; CDR3 length: 16; J gene: TRBJ2-7; CDR3 protein: CASSQDARGFTYEQYF; CDR3 DNA: TGCGCCAGCAGCCAAGATGCCAGGGGCTTTACCTACGAGCAGTACTTC
V gene: TRBV5-4; clone size: .; D gene: TRBD2; CDR3 length: 17; J gene: TRBJ2-1; CDR3 protein: CASSSGLAGGPRNEQFF; CDR3 DNA: TGTGCCAGCAGCTCAGGACTAGCGGGAGGCCCCCGGAATGAGCAGTTCTTC
V gene: TRBV7-9; clone size: .; D gene: TRBD2; CDR3 length: 16; J gene: TRBJ2-5; CDR3 protein: CASSLTSGKGQETQYF; CDR3 DNA: TGTGCCAGCAGCCTGACGAGCGGGAAGGGCCAAGAGACCCAGTACTTC
V gene: TRBV28; clone size: .; D gene: .; CDR3 length: 19; J gene: TRBJ2-1; CDR3 protein: CASSLSKFPLRSSYNEQFF; CDR3 DNA: TGTGCCAGCAGTCTATCCAAATTTCCCCTACGGAGCTCCTACAATGAGCAGTTCTTC
V gene: TRBV5-1; clone size: .; D gene: .; CDR3 length: 14; J gene: TRBJ1-4; CDR3 protein: CASSLAGSNEKLFF; CDR3 DNA: TGCGCCAGCAGCTTGGCGGGGAGTAATGAAAAACTGTTTTTT
V gene: TRBV5-4; clone size: .; D gene: .; CDR3 length: 16; J gene: TRBJ1-2; CDR3 protein: CASSLGTRGGDYGYTF; CDR3 DNA: TGTGCCAGCAGCTTGGGAACCAGGGGTGGAGACTATGGCTACACCTTC
V gene: TRBV11-3; clone size: .; D gene: TRBD2; CDR3 length: 15; J gene: TRBJ2-6; CDR3 protein: CASSPGGAGANVLTF; CDR3 DNA: TGTGCCAGCTCACCCGGGGGGGCTGGGGCCAACGTCCTGACTTTC
V gene: TRBV13; clone size: .; D gene: .; CDR3 length: 15; J gene: TRBJ2-2; CDR3 protein: CASSPPRGLSGELFF; CDR3 DNA: TGTGCCAGCAGCCCCCCCCGGGGCCTGTCCGGGGAGCTGTTTTTT
V gene: TRBV15; clone size: .; D gene: .; CDR3 length: 15; J gene: TRBJ1-1; CDR3 protein: CATSTLFGANTEAFF; CDR3 DNA: TGTGCCACCAGCACCCTCTTCGGGGCGAACACTGAAGCTTTCTTT
V gene: TRBV28; clone size: .; D gene: .; CDR3 length: 12; J gene: TRBJ1-2; CDR3 protein: CASSPFSGSYTF; CDR3 DNA: TGTGCCAGCAGTCCATTCAGTGGGAGCTACACCTTC
V gene: TRBV5-1; clone size: once; D gene: .; CDR3 length: 15; J gene: TRBJ2-7; CDR3 protein: CASSQQGLSSYEQYF; CDR3 DNA: TGCGCCAGCAGCCAACAAGGCCTGAGCTCCTACGAGCAGTACTTC
V gene: TRBV30; clone size: .; D gene: TRBD2; CDR3 length: 15; J gene: TRBJ2-1; CDR3 protein: CAWSAGLAVYNEQFF; CDR3 DNA: TGTGCCTGGAGTGCGGGACTAGCGGTCTACAATGAGCAGTTCTTC
V gene: TRBV11-2; clone size: .; D gene: .; CDR3 length: 17; J gene: TRBJ2-7; CDR3 protein: CASSLDLAGTRTYEQYF; CDR3 DNA: TGTGCCAGCAGCTTAGATCTAGCCGGGACTCGAACCTACGAGCAGTACTTC
V gene: TRBV7-9; clone size: .; D gene: .; CDR3 length: 12; J gene: TRBJ2-7; CDR3 protein: CASSKTAYEQYF; CDR3 DNA: TGTGCCAGCAGCAAGACAGCTTACGAGCAGTACTTC
V gene: TRBV9; clone size: .; D gene: .; CDR3 length: 12; J gene: TRBJ2-3; CDR3 protein: CASSPQRDTQYF; CDR3 DNA: TGTGCCAGCAGCCCCCAGCGGGATACGCAGTATTTT
V gene: TRBV5-1; clone size: .; D gene: .; CDR3 length: 15; J gene: TRBJ2-4; CDR3 protein: CASSLALRGPNIQYF; CDR3 DNA: TGCGCCAGCAGCTTGGCCTTGCGGGGGCCGAACATTCAGTACTTC
V gene: TRBV27; clone size: .; D gene: TRBD1; CDR3 length: 15; J gene: TRBJ2-3; CDR3 protein: CASTTQGARSDTQYF; CDR3 DNA: TGTGCCAGCACCACCCAGGGGGCGCGATCAGATACGCAGTATTTT
V gene: TRBV30; clone size: .; D gene: .; CDR3 length: 13; J gene: TRBJ2-1; CDR3 protein: CAWSVGGVAGKFF; CDR3 DNA: TGTGCCTGGAGTGTCGGGGGAGTGGCAGGGAAGTTCTTC
V gene: TRBV28; clone size: .; D gene: TRBD1; CDR3 length: 13; J gene: TRBJ1-1; CDR3 protein: CASIQGGSTEAFF; CDR3 DNA: TGTGCCAGCATTCAGGGGGGGTCCACTGAAGCTTTCTTT
V gene: TRBV7-2; clone size: once; D gene: TRBD2; CDR3 length: 17; J gene: TRBJ2-1; CDR3 protein: CASSFPPGLAGGNEQFF; CDR3 DNA: TGTGCCAGCAGCTTCCCCCCGGGACTAGCGGGAGGCAATGAGCAGTTCTTC
V gene: TRBV11-2; clone size: .; D gene: TRBD2; CDR3 length: 15; J gene: TRBJ2-5; CDR3 protein: CASSLGAGGEETQYF; CDR3 DNA: TGTGCCAGCAGCTTAGGTGCGGGGGGCGAGGAGACCCAGTACTTC
V gene: TRBV9; clone size: .; D gene: .; CDR3 length: 15; J gene: TRBJ1-5; CDR3 protein: CASSVGWGASQPQHF; CDR3 DNA: TGTGCCAGCAGCGTGGGTTGGGGGGCCTCTCAGCCCCAGCATTTT
V gene: TRBV28; clone size: .; D gene: .; CDR3 length: 11; J gene: TRBJ2-7; CDR3 protein: CASSEIRRLYF; CDR3 DNA: TGTGCCAGCAGTGAAATCAGGCGGTTGTACTTC
V gene: TRBV30; clone size: once; D gene: TRBD1; CDR3 length: 14; J gene: TRBJ2-7; CDR3 protein: CAWSVGTGGYEQYF; CDR3 DNA: TGTGCCTGGAGTGTGGGGACAGGTGGCTACGAGCAGTACTTC
V gene: TRBV19; clone size: .; D gene: .; CDR3 length: 15; J gene: TRBJ2-5; CDR3 protein: CASSAGFALQETQYF; CDR3 DNA: TGTGCCAGTAGTGCAGGGTTCGCCCTCCAAGAGACCCAGTACTTC
V gene: TRBV19; clone size: .; D gene: .; CDR3 length: 13; J gene: TRBJ2-2; CDR3 protein: CASRSEYTGELFF; CDR3 DNA: TGTGCCAGTAGGTCGGAGTACACCGGGGAGCTGTTTTTT
V gene: TRBV10-3; clone size: .; D gene: .; CDR3 length: 13; J gene: TRBJ2-5; CDR3 protein: CATGEGIAETQYF; CDR3 DNA: TGTGCCACGGGCGAGGGCATTGCAGAGACCCAGTACTTC
V gene: TRBV4-3; clone size: .; D gene: .; CDR3 length: 13; J gene: TRBJ2-1; CDR3 protein: CASSQEERVEQFF; CDR3 DNA: TGCGCCAGCAGCCAGGAGGAGAGAGTTGAGCAGTTCTTC
V gene: TRBV19; clone size: .; D gene: TRBD1; CDR3 length: 14; J gene: TRBJ1-2; CDR3 protein: CASNEGQVYYGYTF; CDR3 DNA: TGTGCCAGTAACGAAGGACAGGTGTACTATGGCTACACCTTC
V gene: TRBV6-1; clone size: .; D gene: .; CDR3 length: 15; J gene: TRBJ1-5; CDR3 protein: CASSEKRTDNQPQHF; CDR3 DNA: TGTGCCAGCAGTGAAAAAAGGACAGACAATCAGCCCCAGCATTTT
V gene: TRBV30; clone size: .; D gene: .; CDR3 length: 12; J gene: TRBJ2-3; CDR3 protein: CAWTAGSDTQYF; CDR3 DNA: TGTGCCTGGACCGCCGGATCAGATACGCAGTATTTT
V gene: TRBV11-2; clone size: .; D gene: .; CDR3 length: 17; J gene: TRBJ2-7; CDR3 protein: CASSLETLAEDVGEQYF; CDR3 DNA: TGTGCCAGCAGCTTAGAGACCTTAGCGGAGGACGTGGGTGAGCAGTACTTC